One sample yielded the 12 T cell receptor beta chains listed below, sequenced in a study of cytomegalovirus exposure and HLA in healthy donors (dated by TCRdb to about 2017). Libraries were made using the immunoSEQ multiplex PCR assay. For the multiplex PCR, a mixture combining 60 forward primers for TCR Vbeta segments and 13 reverse primers for TCR Jbeta segments was used. Held by TCRdb, this immuneACCESS table contains in-frame sequences only and omits some clones. Under half of the omission traces to an unresolved V gene where checked; the cause of the rest is unknown. The table for this sample lists about 100,000 clones; roughly 75% of them were counted only once. The leading ten clones occupy roughly an eighth of the sample. The sequenced material came from PBMCs. Source of these receptors: a male donor in good health and CMV-seropositive.

This chain links TRBV19 with TRBJ2-7, with 7 bases that match TRBD1. Germline V gene lookup returns CDR1 LNHDA and CDR2 SQIVND (reference sequence). The length of the CDR3 is 15 residues. With V trimmed by 5 bases and J by 2 bases, 9 bases remained unmatched. CDR3 protein: CASSPTGTDPYEQYF. The DNA of the CDR3 is TGTGCCAGTAGTCCGACCGGGACAGATCCCTACGAGCAGTACTTC.

This clone was seen only once. The rearrangement links TRBV5-1 to TRBJ1-2; the match to TRBD1 covers 7 bases. The CDR3 runs to 15 residues. Trimming took 1 base from V and 4 from J; bases not matched to a gene: 7. CDR1 and CDR2 from the germline V gene are SGHRS and YFSETQ. The CDR3 nucleotides are TGCGCCAGCAGCTTGCAGGCAGGGGGTGGCTATGGCTACACCTTC. This sequence encodes CASSLQAGGGYGYTF. Supplemented by reference TRBV5-1 and TRBJ1-2, the full variable domain reads KAGVTQTPRYLIKTRGQQVTLSCSPISGHRSVSWYQQTPGQGLQFLFEYFSETQRNKGNFPGRFSGRQFSNSRSEMNVSTLELGDSALYLCASSLQAGGGYGYTFGSGTRLTVV.

The gene calls are TRBV6-1 and TRBJ2-6, with D perhaps TRBD1 (6 bases). V dropped 7 bases and J dropped 3 bases, with 13 bases sitting between them. Germline lookup yields CDR1 MNHNS and CDR2 SASEGT. The CDR3 length is 15 residues. The CDR3 here is CASIAGAGGANVLTF. The CDR3 DNA sequence: TGTGCCAGCATCGCAGGGGCTGGTGGGGCCAACGTCCTGACTTTC.

The chain has TRBV6-6 and TRBJ2-1; TRBD2 is a possible D gene (7 bases). The CDR3 has 14 residues. The V end was cut by 6 bases, the J end by 8 bases, with 17 bases between. Germline V lookup: CDR1 MNHNY, CDR2 SVGAGI (reference sequence). The chain's CDR3 is CASSLRGGLDEQFF. In nucleotides, the CDR3 is TGTGCCAGCAGCCTTAGGGGGGGGCTCGATGAGCAGTTCTTC.

V gene TRBV7-2 combines with J gene TRBJ2-5; 8 bases are a match to TRBD1. V was pared by 5 bases and J by 4 bases, with 6 bases of the junction left unmatched. This CDR3 has 14 amino acids. Looked up from germline, CDR1 is SGHTA and CDR2 is FQGNSA. The CDR3, as DNA: TGTGCCAGCAGCCCCAGACAGGGGTTAGAGACCCAGTACTTC. This codes for CASSPRQGLETQYF.

This chain links TRBV25-1 with TRBJ1-4; 7 bases match TRBD1. Germline trimming cut 3 bases from V and 1 base from J; bases unmatched to any gene: 5. The germline V gene encodes CDR1 MGHDK and CDR2 SYGVNS. This CDR3 comprises 16 residues. This CDR3 reads CASSDYSGGTNEKLFF. The DNA for the CDR3 is TGTGCCAGCAGTGATTACTCAGGGGGAACTAATGAAAAACTGTTTTTT.

The rearrangement links TRBV2 to TRBJ1-2; possible D gene TRBD1, 6 bases. The germline V and J ends were trimmed by 4 bases and 1 base, with 13 bases remaining between them. Germline V gives CDR1 SNHLY, CDR2 FYNNEI. The CDR3 loop spans 15 amino acids. CDR3 in DNA: TGTGCCAGCAGTGCCCGGACAGAGTTTAACTATGGCTACACCTTC. It specifies CASSARTEFNYGYTF.

The chain combines TRBV6-1 with TRBJ1-1, with D possibly matching TRBD1 (6 bases). Germline-derived CDR1 and CDR2 are MNHNS and SASEGT. V gave up 6 bases and J gave up 2 bases, with 16 bases separating them. This CDR3 is 15 amino acids long. CDR3: CASSLALQGNTEAFF. CDR3 DNA sequence: TGTGCCAGCAGCCTCGCCTTACAGGGTAACACTGAAGCTTTCTTT.

V usage is TRBV6-4 and J usage is TRBJ2-6; maybe TRBD1 (6 bases). The germline V and J ends were trimmed by 2 bases and 0 bases, with 17 bases remaining between them. The CDR3 has 19 residues. The V gene's germline CDR1 is MRHNA and CDR2 SNTAGT. DNA for the CDR3: TGTGCCAGCAGTGACCAGCCTCTGGGGGCTGACTCTGGGGCCAACGTCCTGACTTTC. This encodes CASSDQPLGADSGANVLTF.

This clone was counted a few times. The chain employs TRBV4-1 and TRBJ2-6; D call uncertain. Germline CDR1 is MGHRA and CDR2 is YSYEKL. The CDR3 spans 17 residues. V lost 4 bases to trimming and J lost 3 bases, with 16 bases between them. CDR3 sequence (DNA): TGCGCCAGCAGCCCCGAAGGAGTCAGAGGTGGGGCCAACGTCCTGACTTTC. Translating it yields CASSPEGVRGGANVLTF.

The chain couples TRBV7-6 to TRBJ1-6; weak D call: TRBD1 (5 bases). The ends were cut back, 5 bases at V and 5 bases at J, with 10 bases in the middle. Germline CDR1 reads SGHVS; CDR2 reads FNYEAQ. This CDR3 has 14 amino acids. CDR3 loop: CASSKGLDNSPLHF. The CDR3, as DNA: TGTGCCAGCAGCAAGGGACTGGATAATTCACCCCTCCACTTT.

This rearrangement joins TRBV2 to TRBJ2-7; TRBD2 matches at 11 bases. CDR3 size: 16 residues. J lost 2 bases, V lost 6 bases, and 9 bases had no gene match. From germline, CDR1 is SNHLY and CDR2 FYNNEI. For the CDR3, the DNA is TGTGCCAGCAGACGGGGTCTAGCGGGGGGCGCCTACGAGCAGTACTTC. Its protein is CASRRGLAGGAYEQYF. Drawing the rest from reference TRBV2 and TRBJ2-7, the complete variable domain is EPEVTQTPSHQVTQMGQEVILRCVPISNHLYFYWYRQILGQKVEFLVSFYNNEISEKSEIFDDQFSVERPDGSNFTLKIRSTKLEDSAMYFCASRRGLAGGAYEQYFGPGTRLTVT.